This T cell receptor (beta chain) was identified during a study of CD8+CD57+ T cells in acquired aplastic anemia (dated by TCRdb to 2017 to 2018). About the full investigation: DNA extracted from sorted CD4+ and CD8+ cells had a mean of around 3 ug, with a range of about 0.2 to 30 ug. Healthy donor samples averaged approximately 10 million reads for CD4+ and about 12 million for CD8+ cells.

Points on this clonotype: Its antigen is still unknown. It has no much larger one-base neighbor in the sample; base qualities were not kept.

Study-level results and caveats: Between patients and healthy controls, no significant difference in CD8+ Simpson's diversity was found (P=0.060). About 28 CD8+ CDR3 sequences were found in both patients and controls but appeared to be highly expressed in patients and within the immunodominant clones of the patients.

Genomic DNA was used as template for profiling of TCR beta VDJ combinations and CDR3 sequences. TCR repertoire sequencing was run on an Illumina HiSeq 2000. Turning to the authors' computational methods: Repertoires were assessed using TRBV/TRBJ rearrangement plots, CDR3 size and DJ length profiles, and Simpson's diversity index. The most abundant DNA sequence in the deep sequencing data was defined as the immunodominant clone. CDR3 amino acid sequences were screened for sharing across subjects and were compared with published repertoires and the VDJdb database. TCRdb redid the processing of the public reads, applying fastp at Q25 and MiXCR, and retained in-frame beta chains. Records with the same CDR3 protein are collapsed into one entry carrying the most frequent genes and DNA. TCRdb's processing, not the authors' own work, is the source of the V and J calls. Here the sample has some 120,000 distinct CDR3 sequences; around 48% occur a single time. 2% to 3% of the sample is in the top ten clones.

Including cysteine and phenylalanine, the CDR3 has 16 amino acids. Only the CDR3 portion is preserved as DNA: 48 bases, with reading frame beginning at the first base. V has 7 bases trimmed and J has 3 bases trimmed; junction bases matching no gene number 10. The CDR1 and CDR2 encoded by the germline V gene are MGHDK and SYGVNS. In this study, sorted CD4+ and CD8+ T cells from the blood of healthy subjects and of severe aplastic anemia patients had their TCR repertoires deep-sequenced. Ficoll-Paque density gradient centrifugation was used to isolate peripheral blood mononuclear cells. Before DNA was extracted, CD4+ and CD8+ T cells were sorted using either FACS or magnetic beads.

This sequence was found in a human donor in good health, serving as a control. The sample taken for sequencing was sorted CD4+, CD8+, or CD8+CD57+ T cells (not recorded which) from PBMCs. The chain links TRBV25-1 with TRBJ1-2; TRBD1 lines up with 11 middle nucleotides. CDR3 region: CASNPDRGLADYGYTF. The DNA reads as follows: TGTGCCAGCAACCCGGACAGGGGGCTGGCTGACTATGGCTACACCTTC.